This T cell receptor (beta chain) was sequenced during a study of T cell responses to AZD1222 COVID-19 vaccine. Study-level results: Regions 160-218 and 743-854 held dominance among vaccine-associated CD4 TCRs, which spanned spike. All repertoire sampling was performed exclusively after the peak T cell response. Clonal diversity was possibly underestimated, and white British individuals and females predominated among donors. Baseline antibody screening turned up just six seropositive AZD1222 recipients.

A word on this clone: Its antigen is not identified.

V was clipped by 0 bases and J by 7 bases, with 10 bases between them. In germline, CDR1 is SGHRS, CDR2 YFSETQ. This CDR3 contains 13 residues. The data were produced by immunoSEQ multiplex PCR, yet TCRdb's version contains in-frame clones alone and is incomplete. The sample carries 180,000 or so clones, 92% recorded once. This TCR was recovered from an adult who received the AZD1222 COVID-19 vaccine. Material: peripheral blood, obtained 28 days after the second AZD1222 dose. This rearrangement joins TRBV5-1 to TRBJ1-2; D is undetermined. The CDR3 region is CASSLDGSIGYTF. DNA for the CDR3: TGCGCCAGCAGCTTGGACGGTTCTATTGGCTACACCTTC.